These 21 T cell receptor beta chains originate from one sample sequenced in a study of shared clonotypes between healthy human individuals. The method was immunoSEQ multiplex PCR; TCRdb's version includes in-frame clones alone and lacks a portion of them. The sample consists of approximately 400,000 clones, about 96% of them appearing once. Material for sequencing was memory CD8+ T cells sorted from blood. As to subset: CD45RO+ cells pooled with CCR7-negative TemRA cells. Source of these receptors: a man aged 25-45 years in good health.

The CDR3 loop reads CAWSVEDQYEQYF. The CDR3 region has the DNA TGTGCCTGGAGTGTAGAGGACCAATACGAGCAGTACTTC. This chain uses TRBV30 with TRBJ2-7; D call uncertain. Between the trimmed V and J ends, which lost 0 bases and 4 bases, there was a span of 10 bases. The length of the CDR3 is 13 residues. Looked up from germline, CDR1 is GTSNPN and CDR2 is SVGIG (reference sequence).

This chain joins TRBV13 and TRBJ1-1; D remains unclear. Germline lookup yields CDR1 PRHDT and CDR2 FYEKMQ (reference sequence). The V and J ends lost 5 bases and 5 bases respectively, with 18 bases between them. The CDR3 has 15 residues. CDR3: CASSPWAVRFTEAFF. The CDR3 nucleotides are TGTGCCAGCAGCCCATGGGCCGTTCGGTTTACTGAAGCTTTCTTT.

The rearrangement uses TRBV6-1 and TRBJ2-3; weak D call: TRBD1 (5 bases). The CDR3 sequence is 17 residues long. Germline V gene lookup returns CDR1 MNHNS and CDR2 SASEGT. The V end lost 4 bases, the J end lost 2 bases, and 19 bases lay between the germline ends. This CDR3 reads CASSGFIWGGSTDTQYF. The CDR3 coding sequence is TGTGCCAGCAGTGGTTTTATATGGGGCGGATCCACAGATACGCAGTATTTT.

The rearrangement links TRBV7-6 to TRBJ2-7; D may be TRBD1 (7 bases). Trimming took 2 bases from V and 3 from J, leaving 11 bases between them. The germline V gene encodes CDR1 SGHVS and CDR2 FNYEAQ. CDR3 length: 14 amino acids. The CDR3 DNA reads as TGTGCCAGCAGCTTATCTCAGGGGGGCTACGAGCAGTACTTC. It is translated as CASSLSQGGYEQYF.

The chain joins TRBV27 to TRBJ2-7, with unresolved D. The CDR3 spans 17 residues. Germline loops: CDR1 MNHEY, CDR2 SMNVEV (reference sequence). Deletions cut 5 bases from V and 2 bases from J, with 22 bases between. In DNA form, the CDR3 reads TGTGCCAGCAGTCCAATACGCCCAACGAACCCAGCCTACGAGCAGTACTTC. Protein sequence: CASSPIRPTNPAYEQYF.

The chain employs TRBV28 and TRBJ1-3; D is ambiguous. This CDR3 is built from 14 residues. Between the trimmed V and J ends, which lost 6 bases and 1 base, there was a span of 10 bases. Germline V gene data show CDR1 as MDHEN and CDR2 as SYDVKM. This CDR3 reads CASSYLGSGNTIYF. Written as DNA, the CDR3 is TGTGCCAGCAGCTACCTAGGGTCTGGAAACACCATATATTTT.

The chain recombines TRBV18 with TRBJ2-1; 12 positions match TRBD2. The CDR3 is 18 residues long. After removal of 5 bases from V and 0 bases from J, the junction contained 8 bases not matched to a gene. CDR1 KGHSH and CDR2 LQKENI come from the germline V gene. CDR3 residues: CASSTGTSGLPSYNEQFF. The CDR3 coding sequence is TGTGCCAGCTCAACCGGGACTAGCGGGCTACCCTCCTACAATGAGCAGTTCTTC. The variable domain in full, completed from reference TRBV18 and TRBJ2-1, reads NAGVMQNPRHLVRRRGQEARLRCSPMKGHSHVYWYRQLPEEGLKFMVYLQKENIIDESGMPKERFSAEFPKEGPSILRIQQVVRGDSAAYFCASSTGTSGLPSYNEQFFGPGTRLTVL.

The chain has TRBV18 and TRBJ2-5; D possibly corresponds to TRBD2 (5 bases). V dropped 3 bases and J dropped 5 bases, with 13 bases sitting between them. Germline V lookup: CDR1 KGHSH, CDR2 LQKENI. This CDR3 is 14 amino acids long. The CDR3 sequence: CASSPPGLPETQYF. The CDR3 coding sequence is TGTGCCAGCTCACCGCCCGGACTCCCGGAGACCCAGTACTTC.

The rearrangement uses TRBV11-1 and TRBJ2-1; 7 nucleotides align to TRBD2. V dropped 4 bases and J dropped 0; count of bases not matched to a gene: 3. The CDR3 contains 15 residues. The germline V gene encodes CDR1 SGHAT and CDR2 FQDESV (reference sequence). Written as DNA, the CDR3 is TGTGCCAGCAGCTCTAGCGGATACTCCTACAATGAGCAGTTCTTC. Its translation is CASSSSGYSYNEQFF.

The rearrangement joins TRBV5-4 to TRBJ2-1; 12 bases are a match to TRBD2. Germline CDR1 and CDR2: SGHNT and YYREEE (reference sequence). The CDR3 loop spans 16 amino acids. The ends lost 4 bases at V and 0 bases at J; junction bases unmatched: 2. The CDR3 region is CASSGTSGFSYNEQFF. CDR3 nucleotides: TGTGCCAGCAGCGGGACTAGCGGGTTCTCCTACAATGAGCAGTTCTTC.

V usage is TRBV14 and J usage is TRBJ2-1; D not resolved. The V and J ends lost 1 base and 0 bases respectively, with 10 bases between them. The CDR3 sequence is 16 residues long. Germline values: CDR1 SGHDN, CDR2 FVKESK. The CDR3 sequence: CASSQVGWSSYNEQFF. The CDR3 DNA follows: TGTGCCAGCAGCCAAGTGGGGTGGAGCTCCTACAATGAGCAGTTCTTC.

The chain carries TRBV28 and TRBJ1-4; 8 bases map to TRBD1. Per germline, CDR1 MDHEN and CDR2 SYDVKM. The V gene end was trimmed by 4 bases and the J gene end by 8 bases; junction bases not matched to a gene: 12. CDR3 size: 16 residues. CDR3 residues: CASSSPIGQGGEKLFF. The CDR3 DNA is TGTGCCAGCAGTTCCCCCATAGGACAGGGTGGCGAAAAACTGTTTTTT.

The chain couples TRBV7-6 to TRBJ2-3; D call uncertain. In germline, CDR1 is SGHVS, CDR2 FNYEAQ. V was trimmed by 1 base and J by 7 bases, leaving 12 bases between them. This CDR3 region has 14 residues. This chain's CDR3 is CASSLGNSANTQYF. The CDR3 bases are TGTGCCAGCAGCTTAGGTAACAGCGCTAATACGCAGTATTTT.

A single count supports this clone. The genes are TRBV4-1 and TRBJ1-5, with a tentative D call TRBD1 (5 bases). The CDR3 runs 16 residues. Germline-derived CDR1 and CDR2 are MGHRA and YSYEKL. V was pared by 1 base and J by 2 bases, with 12 bases between. The CDR3 DNA reads TGCGCCAGCAGCCAAGTTTCTGGCAGGGGCAATCAGCCCCAGCATTTT. This gives the protein CASSQVSGRGNQPQHF.

This chain uses TRBV6-5 with TRBJ1-2, with D perhaps matching TRBD1 (6 bases). Trimming left V 2 bases short and J 2 bases short, with 9 bases between. This CDR3 is built from 14 residues. Looked up from germline, CDR1 is MNHEY and CDR2 is SVGAGI. CDR3 in amino acids: CASSYGQSNYGYTF. As DNA, the CDR3 is TGTGCCAGCAGTTACGGACAGAGCAACTATGGCTACACCTTC.

The CDR3: CATRLGEMAGNTIYF. CDR3 nucleotides: TGTGCCACCAGGCTCGGTGAGATGGCTGGAAACACCATATATTTT. This chain links TRBV28 with TRBJ1-3, with D unclear. The CDR3 runs 15 residues. Germline V CDR1 and CDR2: MDHEN, SYDVKM. V was trimmed by 10 bases and J by 2 bases, leaving 18 bases between them.

The rearrangement uses TRBV2 and TRBJ2-7; 8 nucleotides align to TRBD1. V was pared by 4 bases and J by 0 bases, with 2 bases of the junction left unmatched. The CDR3 contains 14 residues. Germline V CDR1 and CDR2: SNHLY, FYNNEI. CDR3 loop: CASSGTGYSYEQYF. DNA for the CDR3: TGTGCCAGCAGTGGGACAGGGTACTCCTACGAGCAGTACTTC.

This clone was counted a single time. The chain links TRBV7-6 to TRBJ1-4, with D possibly being TRBD1 (6 bases). From germline, CDR1 is SGHVS and CDR2 FNYEAQ. The CDR3 extends over 16 amino acids. V lost 5 bases and J 8 bases, leaving 21 bases between the germline ends. The CDR3: CASSRNWGGAGEKLFF. The CDR3 DNA follows: TGTGCCAGCAGCCGCAATTGGGGGGGGGCAGGCGAAAAACTGTTTTTT.

A single count supports this clone. The rearrangement uses TRBV29-1 and TRBJ2-3; TRBD2 matches at 8 bases. The germline gives CDR1 SQVTM, CDR2 ANQGSEA. V was pared by 3 bases and J by 0 bases, with 8 bases of the junction left unmatched. This CDR3 region has 16 residues. The CDR3 protein is CSVEGLASGSTDTQYF. The CDR3 nucleotides are TGCAGCGTTGAGGGTTTGGCTAGCGGGAGCACAGATACGCAGTATTTT.

This chain joins TRBV14 and TRBJ2-5; D not resolved. The last part of the DNA fits TRBJ2-7 better; the J call may be wrong. Per germline, CDR1 SGHDN and CDR2 FVKESK. The CDR3 loop spans 12 amino acids. The DNA for the CDR3 is TGTGCCAGCAGCGTATTGAGGTACGAGCAGTACTTC. Residues: CASSVLRYEQYF.

The chain has TRBV10-3 and TRBJ2-1; 13 positions match TRBD2. The germline gives CDR1 ENHRY, CDR2 SYGVKD. The CDR3 extends over 14 amino acids. Trimming removed 8 bases from V and 7 bases from J; junction bases left unmatched: 5. CDR3 region: CAIAGTSGANEQFF. DNA for the CDR3: TGTGCCATCGCCGGGACTAGCGGGGCTAATGAGCAGTTCTTC.